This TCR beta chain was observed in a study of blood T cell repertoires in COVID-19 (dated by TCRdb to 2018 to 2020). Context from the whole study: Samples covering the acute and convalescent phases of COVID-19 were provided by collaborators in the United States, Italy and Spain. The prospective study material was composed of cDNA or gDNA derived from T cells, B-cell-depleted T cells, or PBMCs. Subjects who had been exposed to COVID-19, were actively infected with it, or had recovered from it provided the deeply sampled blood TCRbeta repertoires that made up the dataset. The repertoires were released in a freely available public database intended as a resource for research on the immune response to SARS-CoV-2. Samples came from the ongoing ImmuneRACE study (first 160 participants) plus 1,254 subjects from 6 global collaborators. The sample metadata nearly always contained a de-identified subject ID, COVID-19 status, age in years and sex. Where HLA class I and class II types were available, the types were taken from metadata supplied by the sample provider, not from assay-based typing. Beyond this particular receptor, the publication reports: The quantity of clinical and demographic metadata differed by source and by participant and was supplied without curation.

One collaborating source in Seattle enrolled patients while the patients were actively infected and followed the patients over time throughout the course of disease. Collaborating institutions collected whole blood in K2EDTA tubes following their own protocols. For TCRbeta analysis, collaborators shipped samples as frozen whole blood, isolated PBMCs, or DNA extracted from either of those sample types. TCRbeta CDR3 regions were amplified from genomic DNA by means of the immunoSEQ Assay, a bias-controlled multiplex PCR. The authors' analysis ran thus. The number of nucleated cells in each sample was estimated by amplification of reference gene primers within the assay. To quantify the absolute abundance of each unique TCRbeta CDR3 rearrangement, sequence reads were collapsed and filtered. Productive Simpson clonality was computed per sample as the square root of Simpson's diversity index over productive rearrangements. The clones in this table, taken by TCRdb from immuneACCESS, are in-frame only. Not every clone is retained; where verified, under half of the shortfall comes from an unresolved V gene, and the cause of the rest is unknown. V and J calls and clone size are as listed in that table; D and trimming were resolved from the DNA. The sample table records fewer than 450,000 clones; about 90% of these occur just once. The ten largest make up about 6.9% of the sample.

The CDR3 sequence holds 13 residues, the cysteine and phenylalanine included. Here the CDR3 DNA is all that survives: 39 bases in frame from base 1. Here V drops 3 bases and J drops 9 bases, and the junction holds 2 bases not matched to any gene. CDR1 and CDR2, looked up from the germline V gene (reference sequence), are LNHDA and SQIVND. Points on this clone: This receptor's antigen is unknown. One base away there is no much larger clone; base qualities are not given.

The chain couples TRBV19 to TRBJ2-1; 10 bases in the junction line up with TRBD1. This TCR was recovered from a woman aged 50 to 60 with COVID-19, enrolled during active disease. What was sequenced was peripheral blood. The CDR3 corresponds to CASSMGQGIEQFF. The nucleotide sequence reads TGTGCCAGTAGTATGGGACAGGGGATTGAGCAGTTCTTC.